Below, 29 T cell receptor beta chains from the same sample are listed, as sequenced in a study of CD8+ T cells in alopecia areata. Treatment in this sample: oral pan-JAK inhibitor, 5-10 mg twice daily. Once RNA had been extracted, it was reverse transcribed into cDNA to act as the sequencing template. Profiled with immunoSEQ multiplex PCR; TCRdb holds only in-frame clones, not every one. The sample carries approximately 150,000 clones, around 58% recorded once. Source: CD4+ T cells sorted from blood, taken at approximately week 60, from a patient treated with tofacitinib. The receptors were gathered from a human donor with alopecia areata.

For this clone: The same CDR3 also results from other DNA sequences found in this sample. V gene TRBV30 combines with J gene TRBJ1-2; no firm D call. The V gene lost 0 bases and the J gene lost 2 bases, with 7 bases spanning the gap. Germline CDR1 GTSNPN, CDR2 SVGIG (reference sequence). This CDR3 region has 13 residues. CDR3 protein: CAWSVLGNYGYTF. The CDR3 bases are TGTGCCTGGAGTGTTTTAGGGAACTATGGCTACACCTTC.

The chain joins TRBV29-1 to TRBJ2-3; D is uncertain. This CDR3 spans 12 amino acids. With 7 bases removed from V and 2 bases from J, the gap between germline ends came to 10 bases. Germline V gene lookup returns CDR1 SQVTM and CDR2 ANQGSEA. The CDR3 DNA is TGCAGCGCTAGTGGATTCACAGATACGCAGTATTTT. This sequence encodes CSASGFTDTQYF.

This clone was found a few times. The V and J genes are TRBV7-3 and TRBJ2-3; D tentatively fits TRBD1 or TRBD2 (5 bases each). Trimming cost V 5 bases and J 2 bases, with 8 bases left between them. Germline CDR1 SGHTA, CDR2 FQGTGA. This CDR3 spans 13 amino acids. CDR3 amino acids: CASSPGPTDTQYF. The DNA for the CDR3 is TGTGCCAGCAGCCCGGGACCCACAGATACGCAGTATTTT. Full variable domain (rest looked up from reference TRBV7-3 and TRBJ2-3): GAGVSQTPSNKVTEKGKYVELRCDPISGHTALYWYRQSLGQGPEFLIYFQGTGAADDSGLPNDRFFAVRPEGSVSTLKIQRTERGDSAVYLCASSPGPTDTQYFGPGTRLTVL.

The sample holds a few counts of this clone. The chain employs TRBV4-2 and TRBJ2-5; either TRBD1 or TRBD2 may supply D (5 bases each). The CDR3 has 16 residues. Between the trimmed V and J ends, which lost 0 bases and 5 bases, there was a span of 16 bases. The germline CDR1 and CDR2 sequences are LGHNA and YNFKEQ. CDR3 sequence reads: CASSQDGRGEGETQYF. The CDR3 DNA reads TGTGCCAGCAGCCAAGATGGACGGGGCGAGGGTGAGACCCAGTACTTC.

This clone occurred a few times. The chain is built from TRBV29-1 and TRBJ2-5; TRBD2 aligns across 14 bases. Germline CDR1 is SQVTM and CDR2 is ANQGSEA. The CDR3 covers 14 residues. V was clipped by 3 bases and J by 5 bases; unmatched bases: 2. The CDR3 is CSVDWTSGGETQYF. The CDR3 DNA reads TGCAGCGTTGATTGGACTAGCGGGGGGGAGACCCAGTACTTC.

This clone was detected a few times. This specimen includes other DNA sequences encoding the same CDR3. The rearrangement links TRBV4-2 to TRBJ1-2; D gene uncertain. V dropped 0 bases and J dropped 1 base, with 6 bases sitting between them. The length of the CDR3 is 14 residues. In germline, CDR1 is LGHNA, CDR2 YNFKEQ. CDR3 amino acids: CASSQDSSNYGYTF. DNA of the CDR3: TGTGCCAGCAGCCAAGATTCGAGTAACTATGGCTACACCTTC.

The V call is TRBV6-4, the J call TRBJ1-6; D remains ambiguous. The V end lost 6 bases, the J end lost 13 bases, and 16 bases lay between the germline ends. The CDR3 is 13 residues long. CDR1 and CDR2 from the germline V gene are MRHNA and SNTAGT. CDR3 in amino acids: CASRETTLTPLHF. The DNA of the CDR3 is TGTGCCAGCAGAGAAACCACACTGACCCCCCTCCACTTT.

This rearrangement joins TRBV6-6 to TRBJ1-2; no clear D. Germline CDR1 MNHNY, CDR2 SVGAGI (reference sequence). The CDR3 runs to 12 residues. Between the trimmed V and J ends, which lost 4 bases and 6 bases, there was a span of 9 bases. CDR3 bases: TGTGCCAGCAGTTTCCGATGGGATGGCTACACCTTC. Translation: CASSFRWDGYTF.

The J gene is TRBJ2-1, the V gene TRBV15; the D call may be TRBD1 or TRBD2 (6 bases each). Per germline, CDR1 LNHNV and CDR2 YYDKDF (reference sequence). Trimming stripped 5 bases from V and 4 bases from J, with 12 bases between. The CDR3 is 14 amino acids. CDR3 nucleotide sequence: TGTGCCACCAGCTTAGGAGGGGGGTACAATGAGCAGTTCTTC. Its translation is CATSLGGGYNEQFF.

The rearrangement joins TRBV30 to TRBJ1-1; D not resolved. The CDR3 runs to 12 residues. Between the trimmed V and J ends, which lost 2 bases and 5 bases, there was a span of 9 bases. Germline-derived CDR1 and CDR2 are GTSNPN and SVGIG (reference sequence). In DNA form, the CDR3 reads TGTGCCTGGAGTCTAAAAAGGACTGAAGCTTTCTTT. Its translation: CAWSLKRTEAFF. The full variable domain, rest sourced from reference TRBV30 and TRBJ1-1, is SQTIHQWPATLVQPVGSPLSLECTVEGTSNPNLYWYRQAAGRGLQLLFYSVGIGQISSEVPQNLSASRPQDRQFILSSKKLLLSDSGFYLCAWSLKRTEAFFGQGTRLTVV.

As regards this clone: At one of its ends the junction is not consistent with the germline gene, which may arise from a read error. The chain has TRBV19 and TRBJ2-2, with a tentative D call TRBD2 (5 bases). The germline V gene has CDR1 LNHDA and CDR2 SQIVND (reference sequence). This CDR3 region has 14 residues. The chain's CDR3 is CASIDRVAAGELFF. As DNA, the CDR3 is TGTGCCAGTATTGACCGGGTGGCAGCCGGGGAGCTATTTTTT.

A few counts support this clone. This sequence joins TRBV30 and TRBJ2-7; D gene ambiguous. Deletions cut 0 bases from V and 6 bases from J, with 6 bases between. CDR1 GTSNPN and CDR2 SVGIG come from the germline V gene (reference sequence). The CDR3 totals 11 residues. As DNA, the CDR3 is TGTGCCTGGAGTGTGTCAGCCGAGCAGTACTTC. Translated, it gives CAWSVSAEQYF.

This clone was picked up a small number of times. The CDR3 DNA sequence: TGTGCCAGTGGAGGGTTGTTCGGGACTAGCTCCTACGAGCAGTACTTC. It codes for CASGGLFGTSSYEQYF. V is TRBV27 and J is TRBJ2-7; TRBD2 aligns across 8 bases. The ends lost 9 bases at V and 0 bases at J; junction bases unmatched: 13. This CDR3 region has 16 residues. Per germline, CDR1 MNHEY and CDR2 SMNVEV (reference sequence).

The chain employs TRBV6-1 and TRBJ2-5, with D possibly TRBD2 on 6 matching bases. Trimming shortened V by 2 bases and J by 4 bases, and 11 bases separated the two germline ends. The CDR3 covers 14 residues. CDR1 is MNHNS and CDR2 is SASEGT in the germline V gene. Here the CDR3 DNA reads TGTGCCAGCAGTGAAAGTCGGCGGGGAGAGACCCAGTACTTC. Encoded protein: CASSESRRGETQYF.

This clone was seen only a few times. This chain uses TRBV4-2 with TRBJ2-7; TRBD1 might be the D (5 bases). Germline V lookup: CDR1 LGHNA, CDR2 YNFKEQ. CDR3 length equals 14 residues. The V and J ends lost 4 bases and 1 base respectively, with 11 bases between them. CDR3 loop: CASSLTKGSYEQYF. CDR3 DNA sequence: TGTGCCAGCAGCCTGACCAAGGGGTCCTACGAGCAGTACTTC.

This chain joins TRBV30 and TRBJ1-4; D is unclear. The V end lost 3 bases, the J end lost 10 bases, and 9 bases lay between the germline ends. CDR3 length: 11 residues. CDR1 is GTSNPN and CDR2 is SVGIG in the germline V gene (reference sequence). CDR3 nucleotide sequence: TGTGCCTGGAGCCCTTTCGGAAAACTGTTTTTT. Translation: CAWSPFGKLFF.

The J gene is TRBJ2-5, the V gene TRBV5-1; a possible D gene is TRBD1 (5 bases). Germline CDR1 reads SGHRS; CDR2 reads YFSETQ. The CDR3 covers 14 residues. Deletions cut 4 bases from V and 1 base from J, with 11 bases between. CDR3 sequence: CASSPRQTQETQYF. The CDR3 DNA follows: TGCGCCAGCAGCCCGAGACAGACCCAAGAGACCCAGTACTTC.

The chain carries TRBV18 and TRBJ1-2; D gene unclear. Trimming left V 2 bases short and J 8 bases short, with 6 bases between. Germline CDR1 reads KGHSH; CDR2 reads LQKENI. The CDR3 totals 11 residues. The CDR3 DNA reads as TGTGCCAGCTCACCATCTTCCGGCTACACCTTC. Residues: CASSPSSGYTF.

There are a few counts of this clone. The genes are TRBV6-5 and TRBJ2-7; 7 positions agree with TRBD1. CDR1 and CDR2 from the germline V gene are MNHEY and SVGAGI. This CDR3 contains 16 residues. The J segment lost 3 bases and the V segment lost 2 bases, leaving 10 bases of the junction unmatched. Here the CDR3 reads CASSYEGQGVLYEQYF. In nucleotides, the CDR3 is TGTGCCAGCAGTTACGAAGGCCAGGGGGTCCTCTACGAGCAGTACTTC.

The chain has TRBV29-1 and TRBJ1-5; the match to TRBD1 covers 9 bases. The CDR3 consists of 14 residues. Germline lookup yields CDR1 SQVTM and CDR2 ANQGSEA. After removal of 7 bases from V and 5 bases from J, the junction contained 9 bases not matched to a gene. CDR3 DNA sequence: TGCAGCGCCTCAGAGGGACAGGGTTATCAGCCCCAGCATTTT. It codes for CSASEGQGYQPQHF.

The gene calls are TRBV30 and TRBJ1-3; D not resolved. The V gene's germline CDR1 is GTSNPN and CDR2 SVGIG (reference sequence). This CDR3 comprises 13 residues. Trimming shortened V by 5 bases and J by 0 bases, and 8 bases separated the two germline ends. This CDR3 is CAWAGVSGNTIYF. CDR3 bases: TGTGCCTGGGCCGGGGTCTCTGGAAACACCATATATTTT.

In nucleotides, the CDR3 is TGTGCCAGTTCCTATAAGTACAATGAGCAGTTCTTC. Protein: CASSYKYNEQFF. This chain connects TRBV19 to TRBJ2-1, with unresolved D. The CDR3 has 12 residues. V was trimmed by 8 bases and J by 4 bases, leaving 9 bases between them. In germline, CDR1 is LNHDA, CDR2 SQIVND (reference sequence).

This clone turned up a few times. The rearrangement uses TRBV19 and TRBJ2-3, with 13 bases matching TRBD2. CDR1 and CDR2 from the germline V gene are LNHDA and SQIVND (reference sequence). There are 17 residues in the CDR3. V shed 4 bases and J 3 bases; nucleotides not matched to a gene: 7. As DNA, the CDR3 is TGTGCCAGTAGTACCACTAGCGGGGGGGCCTCTACAGATACGCAGTATTTT. Protein sequence: CASSTTSGGASTDTQYF.

The chain couples TRBV2 to TRBJ1-6; D is uncertain. The V gene's germline CDR1 is SNHLY and CDR2 FYNNEI. The CDR3 sequence is 14 residues long. Between the trimmed V and J ends, which lost 0 bases and 9 bases, there was a span of 9 bases. CDR3 nucleotide sequence: TGTGCCAGCAGTGAAGCGCGGCAATTTTCACCCCTCCACTTT. Amino acid sequence: CASSEARQFSPLHF.

The chain combines TRBV27 with TRBJ1-1; tentative D call: TRBD1 (6 bases). The CDR3 consists of 15 residues. V shed 6 bases and J shed 2 bases, with 16 bases lying between them. Germline assignment: CDR1 MNHEY and CDR2 SMNVEV (reference sequence). The chain's CDR3 is CASRGGRVENTEAFF. The CDR3 DNA follows: TGTGCCAGCAGGGGGGGCAGGGTAGAAAACACTGAAGCTTTCTTT.

The V and J genes are TRBV30 and TRBJ1-6, with D unclear. There are 11 residues in the CDR3. The germline gives CDR1 GTSNPN, CDR2 SVGIG (reference sequence). V gave up 2 bases and J gave up 12 bases, with 8 bases separating them. CDR3 region: CAWSLAGPLHF. The CDR3 region has the DNA TGTGCCTGGAGTTTAGCAGGACCCCTCCACTTT.

Ten or more counts support this clone. CDR3 DNA: TGTGCCGGGGTGGCGGACTCCACAGATACGCAGTATTTT. It translates to CAGVADSTDTQYF. The chain uses TRBV18 and TRBJ2-3; tentatively, D is TRBD2 (5 bases). CDR1 and CDR2 (germline): KGHSH, LQKENI. CDR3 length: 13 residues. The V end was cut by 11 bases, the J end by 2 bases, with 14 bases between.

This chain connects TRBV4-2 to TRBJ2-1; TRBD2 aligns across 12 bases. This CDR3 comprises 17 residues. Germline V gene data show CDR1 as LGHNA and CDR2 as YNFKEQ. Trimming at V came to 0 bases and at J to 2 bases, leaving 2 bases not matched to a gene. CDR3: CASSQEPSGGAYNEQFF. CDR3 nucleotide sequence: TGTGCCAGCAGCCAAGAGCCTAGCGGGGGGGCCTACAATGAGCAGTTCTTC.

The chain is built from TRBV5-6 and TRBJ1-5, with unresolved D. The V gene's germline CDR1 is SGHDT and CDR2 YYEEEE. CDR3 length equals 15 residues. Trimming removed 2 bases at V and 3 bases at J, with 12 bases between. In DNA form, the CDR3 reads TGTGCCAGCAGCTTATCGGCCGGGTCCAATCAGCCCCAGCATTTT. Protein sequence: CASSLSAGSNQPQHF. The full variable domain, completed using reference TRBV5-6 and TRBJ1-5, is DAGVTQSPTHLIKTRGQQVTLRCSPKSGHDTVSWYQQALGQGPQFIFQYYEEEERQRGNFPDRFSGHQFPNYSSELNVNALLLGDSALYLCASSLSAGSNQPQHFGDGTRLSIL.